Shown below are 29 T cell receptor beta chains from a single sample sequenced in a study of blood T cell repertoires in COVID-19. Sequencing was performed with immunoSEQ multiplex PCR; in TCRdb, only in-frame clones are kept and a portion is missing. The sample consists of under 8,500 clones, roughly 83% of them appearing once. Input material: peripheral blood. The source of these receptors is a human donor with active COVID-19. The donor label of this sample is uncertain.

The chain is built from TRBV27 and TRBJ2-1; 11 bases align to TRBD2. The CDR3 runs 18 residues. V shed 0 bases and J 10 bases; nucleotides not matched to a gene: 14. Germline CDR1 MNHEY, CDR2 SMNVEV (reference sequence). CDR3 in amino acids: CASSLSAYRLAGRGEQFF. The CDR3 DNA reads as TGTGCCAGCAGTTTATCAGCCTACCGACTAGCGGGAAGAGGGGAGCAGTTCTTC.

The chain links TRBV13 to TRBJ1-3, with D perhaps matching TRBD1 (5 bases). Germline V gives CDR1 PRHDT, CDR2 FYEKMQ (reference sequence). CDR3 length: 16 residues. V lost 6 bases and J lost 2, with 17 bases in between. DNA of the CDR3: TGTGCCAGCAGGGCGCCGGGGGGGGACCCTGGAAACACCATATATTTT. It is translated as CASRAPGGDPGNTIYF. Looking up the rest from reference TRBV13 and TRBJ1-3 gives the full variable domain: AAGVIQSPRHLIKEKRETATLKCYPIPRHDTVYWYQQGPGQDPQFLISFYEKMQSDKGSIPDRFSAQQFSDYHSELNMSSLELGDSALYFCASRAPGGDPGNTIYFGEGSWLTVV.

This clone was counted only a few times. This chain connects TRBV9 to TRBJ2-5, with D tentatively TRBD2 (5 bases). V lost 3 bases and J lost 4, with 19 bases in between. The CDR3 loop spans 16 amino acids. Germline lookup yields CDR1 SGDLS and CDR2 YYNGEE. CDR3 in DNA: TGTGCCAGCAGCGCGGATATGGTAGCGTGGAGAGAGACCCAGTACTTC. It translates to CASSADMVAWRETQYF.

The chain is built from TRBV7-9 and TRBJ1-5; the D gene is possibly TRBD1 (5 bases). The CDR3 is made up of 16 amino acids. The V gene's germline CDR1 is SEHNR and CDR2 FQNEAQ (reference sequence). With 1 base removed from V and 2 bases from J, the gap between germline ends came to 12 bases. In nucleotides, the CDR3 is TGTGCCAGCAGCTTAGTGGATGCGGGGGGCAATCAGCCCCAGCATTTT. It codes for CASSLVDAGGNQPQHF.

A word on this clone: In the same sample, other DNA sequences code for this CDR3. This rearrangement joins TRBV7-2 to TRBJ2-7; TRBD2 might be the D (5 bases). The length of the CDR3 is 12 residues. Trimming stripped 5 bases from V and 4 bases from J, with 9 bases between. The germline gives CDR1 SGHTA, CDR2 FQGNSA. CDR3 nucleotide sequence: TGTGCCAGCAGCCCGGGCGGGTACGAGCAGTACTTC. Translated, it gives CASSPGGYEQYF.

This chain links TRBV25-1 with TRBJ1-2; perhaps TRBD1 as D (5 bases). CDR1 MGHDK and CDR2 SYGVNS come from the germline V gene. V was cut by 2 bases and J by 5 bases, with 12 bases left in between. This CDR3 comprises 14 residues. This CDR3 is CASSEQGVLYGYTF. The CDR3 coding sequence is TGTGCCAGCAGTGAACAGGGCGTTCTGTATGGCTACACCTTC.

The chain has TRBV9 and TRBJ2-5; D ambiguous. Germline loops: CDR1 SGDLS, CDR2 YYNGEE. This CDR3 is 14 amino acids long. Trimming cost V 4 bases and J 1 base, with 11 bases left between them. CDR3 in amino acids: CASSSSGSQETQYF. The CDR3 nucleotides read TGTGCCAGCAGCTCTAGTGGGTCCCAAGAGACCCAGTACTTC.

This rearrangement joins TRBV7-3 to TRBJ2-7; 7 bases are a match to TRBD2. Germline CDR1 SGHTA, CDR2 FQGTGA. CDR3 length: 15 amino acids. The ends lost 5 bases at V and 2 bases at J; junction bases unmatched: 9. This CDR3 reads CASSGELAPTYEQYF. CDR3 in DNA: TGTGCCAGCAGCGGTGAACTAGCGCCCACCTACGAGCAGTACTTC.

CDR3 nucleotides: TGTGCCAGCAGTTTGAGGGAGGAGGTGTCCTACGAGCAGTACTTC. Encoded protein: CASSLREEVSYEQYF. The chain uses TRBV28 and TRBJ2-7, with D perhaps TRBD2 (6 bases). The V gene lost 3 bases and the J gene lost 1 base, with 13 bases spanning the gap. The CDR3 extends over 15 amino acids. CDR1 and CDR2 from the germline V gene are MDHEN and SYDVKM.

This clone came up once. The chain has TRBV15 and TRBJ1-1; possibly TRBD1 for D (5 bases). The V gene's germline CDR1 is LNHNV and CDR2 YYDKDF (reference sequence). The CDR3 contains 14 residues. V was shortened by 4 bases and J by 0 bases, with 9 bases between the two germline ends. For the CDR3, the DNA is TGTGCCACCAGCAAGGACACACTGAACACTGAAGCTTTCTTT. Its translation: CATSKDTLNTEAFF. Full variable domain (remainder filled in from reference TRBV15 and TRBJ1-1): DAMVIQNPRYQVTQFGKPVTLSCSQTLNHNVMYWYQQKSSQAPKLLFHYYDKDFNNEADTPDNFQSRRPNTSFCFLDIRSPGLGDTAMYLCATSKDTLNTEAFFGQGTRLTVV.

The chain employs TRBV7-9 and TRBJ2-2, with a tentative D call TRBD2 (5 bases). This CDR3 is 13 amino acids long. Germline CDR1 reads SEHNR; CDR2 reads FQNEAQ (reference sequence). V was shortened by 10 bases and J by 2 bases, with 11 bases between the two germline ends. In nucleotides, the CDR3 is TGTGCCACTTCGGGATCCAACACCGGGGAGCTGTTTTTT. Its translation is CATSGSNTGELFF.

The chain employs TRBV4-1 and TRBJ2-6; D is ambiguous. The CDR3 runs 15 residues. Trimming left V 4 bases short and J 0 bases short, with 7 bases between. Germline CDR1 is MGHRA and CDR2 is YSYEKL. The CDR3 region is CASSLISSGANVLTF. Here the CDR3 DNA reads TGCGCCAGCAGCCTCATTAGCTCTGGGGCCAACGTCCTGACTTTC.

The J gene is TRBJ2-2, the V gene TRBV28; D might be TRBD1 (6 bases). V lost 6 bases and J lost 3, with 20 bases in between. In germline, CDR1 is MDHEN, CDR2 SYDVKM. The CDR3 runs to 17 residues. The CDR3 DNA sequence: TGTGCCAGCAGCGAATTTGGACAGTGGCGGGACACCGGGGAGCTGTTTTTT. Its translation: CASSEFGQWRDTGELFF.

A single count supports this clone. The chain combines TRBV10-3 with TRBJ2-7; 11 bases are a match to TRBD1. This CDR3 is built from 14 residues. Unmatched junction bases numbered 3, after V lost 6 bases and J lost 2 bases. Germline V lookup: CDR1 ENHRY, CDR2 SYGVKD. The CDR3 reads CAIRGTGGAYEQYF. For the CDR3, the DNA is TGTGCCATCAGAGGGACAGGGGGGGCCTACGAGCAGTACTTC.

The chain links TRBV9 to TRBJ2-2; D is unresolved. The V gene's germline CDR1 is SGDLS and CDR2 YYNGEE. This CDR3 has 15 amino acids. The germline V and J ends were trimmed by 3 bases and 1 base, with 10 bases remaining between them. The CDR3 DNA reads TGTGCCAGCAGCGGCCCGGGTCGGAACACCGGGGAGCTGTTTTTT. It encodes CASSGPGRNTGELFF. The full variable domain, with the rest looked up from reference TRBV9 and TRBJ2-2, is DSGVTQTPKHLITATGQRVTLRCSPRSGDLSVYWYQQSLDQGLQFLIQYYNGEERAKGNILERFSAQQFPDLHSELNLSSLELGDSALYFCASSGPGRNTGELFFGEGSRLTVL.

The chain couples TRBV12-5 to TRBJ2-7; D not certain. The CDR3 loop spans 12 amino acids. The V gene's germline CDR1 is LGHNT and CDR2 FRNRAP. The CDR3 nucleotides are TGTGCGAGCTCTAGAGAAGGCTACGAGCAGTACTTC. As protein: CASSREGYEQYF.

The genes are TRBV5-8 and TRBJ2-2, with 10 bases that match TRBD2. The CDR3 consists of 16 residues. Germline V lookup: CDR1 SGHTS, CDR2 YDEGEE. The trim removed 5 bases at V and 4 bases at J, leaving 8 bases unmatched. For the CDR3, the DNA is TGTGCCAGCAGATTTCTAGCGGGAGTTTCCACCGGGGAGCTGTTTTTT. This translates into CASRFLAGVSTGELFF.

V usage is TRBV6-2 or TRBV6-3 and J usage is TRBJ2-1; 7 bases agree with TRBD2. Germline lookup yields CDR1 MNHEY and CDR2 SVGEGT. Germline trimming cut 2 bases from V and 3 bases from J; bases unmatched to any gene: 4. There are 15 residues in the CDR3. The CDR3 loop reads CASSYPRTSYNEQFF. CDR3 sequence (DNA): TGTGCCAGCAGTTACCCTAGGACTAGCTACAATGAGCAGTTCTTC.

J is TRBJ1-1 and V is TRBV11-2; no clear D. Trimming removed 0 bases from V and 5 bases from J, with 7 bases in between. The CDR3 contains 13 residues. Germline V gene sequence: CDR1 SGHAT, CDR2 FQNNGV. In DNA form, the CDR3 reads TGTGCCAGCAGCTTAGATCGGGATACTGAAGCTTTCTTT. Its protein product is CASSLDRDTEAFF. Full variable domain (remainder filled in from reference TRBV11-2 and TRBJ1-1): EAGVAQSPRYKIIEKRQSVAFWCNPISGHATLYWYQQILGQGPKLLIQFQNNGVVDDSQLPKDRFSAERLKGVDSTLKIQPAKLEDSAVYLCASSLDRDTEAFFGQGTRLTVV.

This sequence joins TRBV7-2 and TRBJ2-1; D is unclear. This CDR3 region has 12 residues. Per the germline V gene, CDR1 is SGHTA and CDR2 is FQGNSA. Trimming left V 4 bases short and J 3 bases short, with 4 bases between. CDR3 nucleotides: TGTGCCAGCAGCTATCGCTACAATGAGCAGTTCTTC. Protein product: CASSYRYNEQFF.

This chain connects TRBV4-1 to TRBJ2-7, with 10 bases lining up with TRBD1. The length of the CDR3 is 19 residues. V gave up 0 bases and J gave up 1 base; unmatched junction bases: 12. Looked up from germline, CDR1 is MGHRA and CDR2 is YSYEKL. The DNA for the CDR3 is TGCGCCAGCAGCCAAGACGCGGACAGGGGGATGTATCGGTCCTACGAGCAGTACTTC. Its protein is CASSQDADRGMYRSYEQYF.

J is TRBJ1-4 and V is TRBV28, with a possible D match to TRBD1 (6 bases). This CDR3 is built from 15 residues. Germline lookup yields CDR1 MDHEN and CDR2 SYDVKM. Trimming removed 5 bases from V and 2 bases from J, with 12 bases in between. The CDR3 is CASSPGQFTNEKLFF. In nucleotides, the CDR3 is TGTGCCAGCAGTCCGGGACAATTTACTAATGAAAAACTGTTTTTT.

This chain connects TRBV7-9 to TRBJ2-7; 9 nucleotides line up with TRBD1. CDR3 length equals 13 residues. Trimming took 7 bases from V and 3 from J; bases not matched to a gene: 4. Looked up from germline, CDR1 is SEHNR and CDR2 is FQNEAQ (reference sequence). CDR3 in amino acids: CASTQDRGYEQYF. The CDR3 DNA is TGTGCCAGCACCCAGGACAGGGGCTACGAGCAGTACTTC.

The CDR3 nucleotides are TGTGCCAGCAGCGTAGGAGTCGTGACCTACGAGCAGTACTTC. It encodes CASSVGVVTYEQYF. The chain links TRBV9 to TRBJ2-7; D not certain. The CDR3 consists of 14 residues. Germline V lookup: CDR1 SGDLS, CDR2 YYNGEE. V was clipped by 0 bases and J by 2 bases, with 9 bases between them.

The chain joins TRBV4-1 to TRBJ1-3, with 8 bases that match TRBD1. CDR1 is MGHRA and CDR2 is YSYEKL in the germline V gene. After removal of 1 base from V and 3 bases from J, the junction contained 5 bases not matched to a gene. CDR3 length: 16 residues. For the CDR3, the DNA is TGCGCCAGCAGCCAAGGGACAGGGAGTCGTGGAAACACCATATATTTT. Protein sequence: CASSQGTGSRGNTIYF.

The J gene is TRBJ2-1, the V gene TRBV5-4; 12 nucleotides align to TRBD2. Germline V CDR1 and CDR2: SGHNT, YYREEE (reference sequence). V was pared by 4 bases and J by 3 bases, with 8 bases of the junction left unmatched. This CDR3 spans 17 amino acids. The CDR3 loop is CASSTSTSGRLYNEQFF. CDR3 bases: TGTGCCAGCAGCACCTCAACTAGCGGGAGGCTCTACAATGAGCAGTTCTTC.

The rearrangement uses TRBV19 and TRBJ1-1, with 10 bases identical to TRBD1. Losses at the gene ends were 0 bases for V and 11 bases for J; bases not matched to a gene: 9. The CDR3 covers 15 residues. Germline CDR1 and CDR2: LNHDA and SQIVND (reference sequence). The CDR3 region is CASSIDPRDRGRAFF. CDR3 sequence (DNA): TGTGCCAGTAGTATAGACCCCCGGGACAGGGGACGGGCTTTCTTT.

The chain has TRBV5-1 and TRBJ2-1; tentatively, D is TRBD2 (8 bases). V was clipped by 3 bases and J by 9 bases, with 34 bases between them. This CDR3 is built from 20 residues. Germline assignment: CDR1 SGHRS and CDR2 YFSETQ. The CDR3 DNA is TGCGCCAGCAGCTCCACGACAGGGATAAGACAAGCGGGAGCGGTTGGTGAGCAGTTCTTC. It encodes CASSSTTGIRQAGAVGEQFF.

The chain is built from TRBV19 and TRBJ2-1, with 9 bases that match TRBD2. The CDR3 is 16 residues long. The trim removed 5 bases at V and 2 bases at J, leaving 7 bases unmatched. The germline V gene has CDR1 LNHDA and CDR2 SQIVND (reference sequence). The CDR3 sequence: CASSPRLAGPYNEQFF. CDR3 nucleotides: TGTGCCAGTAGTCCCCGGCTAGCGGGACCCTACAATGAGCAGTTCTTC. The complete variable domain, with remaining parts taken from reference TRBV19 and TRBJ2-1, reads DGGITQSPKYLFRKEGQNVTLSCEQNLNHDAMYWYRQDPGQGLRLIYYSQIVNDFQKGDIAEGYSVSREKKESFPLTVTSAQKNPTAFYLCASSPRLAGPYNEQFFGPGTRLTVL.